This is a list of T cell receptor beta chains from one sample in a study of blood T cell repertoires in COVID-19. Data came from immunoSEQ multiplex PCR; TCRdb stores just in-frame clones and leaves some out. The sample has about 320,000 clones, about 83% seen once. Sequencing was done on a sample of peripheral blood. Every receptor here comes from a woman aged 45-65 years with acute or convalescent COVID-19. Both conserved end residues are part of each CDR3. The D gene is left open where the match is weak. A clone size is listed for some rows: how often the clone was seen (once, few, many), or a class if it is expanded.

clone_size: once; v_call: TRBV6-2/TRBV6-3; d_call: TRBD1; j_call: TRBJ2-3; cdr3_aa: CASSLPGTATQNTDTQYF; cdr3_nt: TGTGCCAGCAGCCTTCCCGGGACAGCAACCCAAAACACAGATACGCAGTATTTT
clone_size: once; v_call: TRBV30; d_call: -; j_call: TRBJ2-1; cdr3_aa: CAWSVIRGGTYNEQFF; cdr3_nt: TGTGCCTGGAGTGTAATAAGGGGAGGCACCTACAATGAGCAGTTCTTC
clone_size: -; v_call: TRBV7-9; d_call: -; j_call: TRBJ2-4; cdr3_aa: CASSLLSGDLAKNIQYF; cdr3_nt: TGTGCCAGCAGCTTACTGTCCGGGGATCTAGCCAAAAACATTCAGTACTTC
clone_size: -; v_call: TRBV30; d_call: TRBD2; j_call: TRBJ2-1; cdr3_aa: CAWSGRLAGPRGQFF; cdr3_nt: TGTGCCTGGAGTGGGAGGCTAGCGGGACCACGGGGGCAGTTCTTC
clone_size: -; v_call: TRBV28; d_call: -; j_call: TRBJ2-7; cdr3_aa: CASKSAYEQYF; cdr3_nt: TGTGCCAGCAAGAGTGCCTACGAGCAGTACTTC
clone_size: -; v_call: TRBV18; d_call: -; j_call: TRBJ2-2; cdr3_aa: CASSPVATNTGELFF; cdr3_nt: TGTGCCAGCTCACCGGTAGCGACGAACACCGGGGAGCTGTTTTTT
clone_size: -; v_call: TRBV7-9; d_call: -; j_call: TRBJ1-5; cdr3_aa: CASSNIDQPQHF; cdr3_nt: TGTGCCAGCAGCAACATCGATCAGCCCCAGCATTTT
clone_size: -; v_call: TRBV15; d_call: -; j_call: TRBJ2-5; cdr3_aa: CATSRGGMGGQETQYF; cdr3_nt: TGTGCCACCAGCAGAGGAGGGATGGGTGGCCAAGAGACCCAGTACTTC
clone_size: -; v_call: TRBV7-9; d_call: TRBD1; j_call: TRBJ1-4; cdr3_aa: CASTRDRANEKLFF; cdr3_nt: TGTGCCAGCACCCGGGACAGGGCTAATGAAAAACTGTTTTTT
clone_size: once; v_call: TRBV7-9; d_call: TRBD1; j_call: TRBJ2-1; cdr3_aa: CASSLDRQGRRNEQFF; cdr3_nt: TGTGCCAGCAGCTTAGATAGACAGGGCCGTAGGAATGAGCAGTTCTTC